This T cell receptor (beta chain) was identified in a study of cytomegalovirus exposure and HLA in healthy donors. Study-level results: Both high specificity and high sensitivity reportedly marked the classifier's diagnosis of cytomegalovirus status.

Germline values: CDR1 LNHNV, CDR2 YYDKDF (reference sequence). The CDR3 spans 14 residues. V was cut by 0 bases and J by 1 base, with 6 bases left in between. The data were produced by immunoSEQ multiplex PCR, yet TCRdb's version contains in-frame clones alone and is incomplete. The sample yields some 140,000 clones, 80% to 90% seen once. Remarks on this clone: Antigen unknown.

This chain links TRBV15 with TRBJ1-1; D gene uncertain. The sample taken for sequencing was PBMCs. The source is a woman aged 18-30 years in good health and CMV-seropositive. CDR3 loop: CATSREKPNTEAFF. The CDR3 DNA reads TGTGCCACCAGCAGAGAGAAGCCGAACACTGAAGCTTTCTTT. The complete variable domain, with remaining parts taken from reference TRBV15 and TRBJ1-1, reads DAMVIQNPRYQVTQFGKPVTLSCSQTLNHNVMYWYQQKSSQAPKLLFHYYDKDFNNEADTPDNFQSRRPNTSFCFLDIRSPGLGDTAMYLCATSREKPNTEAFFGQGTRLTVV.